In this sample, the clone carrying this T cell receptor beta chain turned up once. TCRdb's table, derived via immunoSEQ multiplex PCR, lists solely in-frame clones and lacks some. The sample lists 78,000 or so clones; 90% to 98% were seen once. This sample is part of a study of human thymus T cells. During corrective heart surgery, resections were taken, and the thymus tissue came from them. The V end was cut by 2 bases, the J end by 5 bases, with 9 bases between. This CDR3 contains 13 residues. Germline V CDR1 and CDR2: KGHSH, LQKENI. V is TRBV18 and J is TRBJ1-2; perhaps TRBD1 as D (5 bases). Sequences were obtained from thymus tissue. The sequence came from a boy under three years old with a congenital heart defect but otherwise immunologically healthy. This CDR3 is CASSPTGGYGYTF. Here the CDR3 DNA reads TGTGCCAGCTCACCAACGGGGGGTTATGGCTACACCTTC.